The clone carrying this TCR beta chain was seen ten or more times. Antigen: not known. The sample originates from a study of regulatory T cells in long-lasting Graves disease. Study as a whole: Antithyroid drug intake by newly diagnosed Graves' patients had lasted under 3 months. Study-level results: Persistent patients shared thousands of public clonotypes among themselves. Newly diagnosed patients shared fewer, at some 900.

Time point given: newly diagnosed GD, antithyroid drugs for less than 3 months. The authors made the TCR library using RNA they extracted from PBMCs. Investigators report Graves' disease was diagnosed under American Thyroid Association guidelines. V shed 5 bases, J shed 2 bases, and the junction held 9 bases outside the gene matches. The germline V gene encodes CDR1 PRHDT and CDR2 FYEKMQ (reference sequence). The length of the CDR3 is 16 residues. In building TCR beta libraries, iRepertoire HTBI primers were used together with Arm-PCR of CDR3 regions. TCRdb reprocessed the multiplex PCR reads via MiXCR and lists one record per CDR3 protein. The table includes about 220,000 distinct CDR3 sequences, around 16% detected once.

The material sequenced was peripheral blood mononuclear cells (PBMCs), taken at new diagnosis, from a patient treated with antithyroid drugs. The sequence was obtained from a female donor with Graves disease. This chain uses TRBV13 with TRBJ2-3; TRBD2 matches 8 bases. CDR3 DNA: TGTGCCAGCAGCGTCTTAGCGGGATCATTCACAGATACGCAGTATTTT. Amino acid sequence: CASSVLAGSFTDTQYF.